Included here is one T cell receptor (beta chain) sequence, with context. The germline gives CDR1 KGHDR, CDR2 SFDVKD. The germline V and J ends were trimmed by 9 bases and 7 bases, with 14 bases remaining between them. This CDR3 spans 13 amino acids. Original methodology: Quantification of nucleated cells was approximated via reference gene primer amplification. Data came from immunoSEQ multiplex PCR; TCRdb stores just in-frame clones and leaves some out. The DNA gave D and trimming, while V, J and clone size come from that table. The sample holds around 260,000 clones, roughly 90% seen once. The record originates from a study of blood T cell repertoires in COVID-19. Background on the study: COVID-19 samples, acute and convalescent, were from the United States, Italy and Spain. The analysed material was cDNA or gDNA that came from T cells, B-cell-depleted T cells, or PBMCs.

The sample taken for sequencing was peripheral blood. This clonotype was sampled from a man aged 60 to 75 who had recovered from COVID-19. V is TRBV24-1 and J is TRBJ1-4; possibly TRBD1 for D (5 bases). The CDR3 loop reads CATRGRVGEKLFF. Written as DNA, the CDR3 is TGTGCCACCCGAGGCAGGGTCGGTGAAAAACTGTTTTTT.